These T cell receptor beta chains were read from a single sample in a study of human T cells and chemical hapten exposure. TCRdb re-called the RACE reads through MiXCR, storing one row per CDR3 protein. The sample shows 300,000 to 450,000 distinct CDR3 sequences, less than 6.5% of them seen only once. This sample comprised whole blood, obtained in connection with sensitization to the hapten diphenylcyclopropenone (DPC). Receptors were obtained from a woman aged 50 to 60 with alopecia areata. Some clones in this sample may be carry-over from other donors' samples. Each CDR3 is given with its conserved first and last residue. A D gene is named only where the DNA matches it firmly. Some rows have no size entry. The others give once, few or many, or a class for an expanded clone.

v_call: TRBV29-1; d_call: -; j_call: TRBJ1-1; clone_size: -; cdr3_aa: CSVKAGTGDTEAFF; cdr3_nt: TGCAGCGTTAAGGCCGGGACGGGGGACACTGAAGCTTTCTTT
v_call: TRBV27; d_call: TRBD2; j_call: TRBJ2-2; clone_size: -; cdr3_aa: CASSQRLAGRTGELFF; cdr3_nt: TGTGCCAGCAGCCAGAGACTAGCGGGAAGGACCGGGGAGCTGTTTTTT
v_call: TRBV12-3/TRBV12-4; d_call: -; j_call: TRBJ2-5; clone_size: many; cdr3_aa: CASSDLGGGETQYF; cdr3_nt: TGTGCCAGCAGTGACCTCGGAGGGGGAGAGACCCAGTACTTC
v_call: TRBV20-1; d_call: -; j_call: TRBJ2-3; clone_size: many; cdr3_aa: CSAYAIQGHRTADTQYF; cdr3_nt: TGCAGTGCCTACGCCATTCAGGGTCATAGAACCGCAGATACGCAGTATTTT
v_call: TRBV30; d_call: -; j_call: TRBJ2-2; clone_size: many; cdr3_aa: CAWSRTNTGELFF; cdr3_nt: TGTGCCTGGAGTCGCACAAACACCGGGGAGCTGTTTTTT
v_call: TRBV7-9; d_call: TRBD1; j_call: TRBJ1-2; clone_size: many; cdr3_aa: CASSSPGQGNYGYTF; cdr3_nt: TGTGCCAGCAGCTCCCCGGGACAGGGAAACTATGGCTACACCTTC
v_call: TRBV20-1; d_call: -; j_call: TRBJ2-7; clone_size: many; cdr3_aa: CSARDPVGIYEQYF; cdr3_nt: TGCAGTGCTAGAGATCCGGTCGGGATATACGAGCAGTACTTC
v_call: TRBV29-1; d_call: -; j_call: TRBJ2-1; clone_size: many; cdr3_aa: CSVEPKFF; cdr3_nt: TGCAGCGTTGAACCTAAGTTCTTC
v_call: TRBV4-2; d_call: TRBD2; j_call: TRBJ2-2; clone_size: -; cdr3_aa: CASSPGTSGVNTGELFF; cdr3_nt: TGTGCCAGCAGCCCTGGGACTAGCGGGGTGAACACCGGGGAGCTGTTTTTT
v_call: TRBV28; d_call: TRBD1; j_call: TRBJ2-2; clone_size: many; cdr3_aa: CASSWRPGQGDGELFF; cdr3_nt: TGTGCCAGCAGTTGGCGCCCGGGACAGGGGGACGGGGAGCTGTTTTTT
v_call: TRBV28; d_call: TRBD1; j_call: TRBJ1-3; clone_size: many; cdr3_aa: CAGGTGGFENTIYF; cdr3_nt: TGTGCCGGTGGGACAGGGGGCTTTGAAAACACCATATATTTT
v_call: TRBV28; d_call: -; j_call: TRBJ1-1; clone_size: few; cdr3_aa: CASGKGTAEAEAFF; cdr3_nt: TGTGCCAGCGGGAAAGGGACGGCGGAAGCTGAAGCTTTCTTT
v_call: TRBV30; d_call: -; j_call: TRBJ2-3; clone_size: few; cdr3_aa: CAWSATRADTQYF; cdr3_nt: TGTGCCTGGAGTGCAACCAGGGCAGATACGCAGTATTTT
v_call: TRBV4-1; d_call: TRBD2; j_call: TRBJ2-3; clone_size: many; cdr3_aa: CASSQTFGGGRPEQVYF; cdr3_nt: TGCGCCAGCAGCCAAACATTTGGAGGCGGGAGGCCCGAGCAGGTGTATTTT
v_call: TRBV6-1; d_call: -; j_call: TRBJ1-5; clone_size: -; cdr3_aa: CASSPQLLLNQPQHF; cdr3_nt: TGTGCCAGCAGTCCTCAGTTGCTACTAAATCAGCCCCAGCATTTT
v_call: TRBV27; d_call: -; j_call: TRBJ2-1; clone_size: many; cdr3_aa: CASSYSSYNEQFF; cdr3_nt: TGTGCCAGCAGTTACAGCTCCTACAATGAGCAGTTCTTC
v_call: TRBV7-3; d_call: -; j_call: TRBJ2-2; clone_size: many; cdr3_aa: CASSPRTLNTGELFF; cdr3_nt: TGTGCCAGCAGCCCTCGAACACTGAACACCGGGGAGCTGTTTTTT
v_call: TRBV7-9; d_call: -; j_call: TRBJ2-1; clone_size: many; cdr3_aa: CASSLGAGSNEQFF; cdr3_nt: TGTGCCAGCAGCTTAGGGGCAGGGAGCAATGAGCAGTTCTTC
v_call: TRBV5-1; d_call: -; j_call: TRBJ1-3; clone_size: -; cdr3_aa: CASSLEDHSGNTIYF; cdr3_nt: TGCGCCAGCAGCTTGGAGGACCATAGTGGAAACACCATATATTTT
v_call: TRBV27; d_call: -; j_call: TRBJ2-1; clone_size: few; cdr3_aa: CASSSRPELFHEQFF; cdr3_nt: TGTGCCAGCAGTTCCCGACCAGAGCTCTTCCATGAGCAGTTCTTC
v_call: TRBV5-1; d_call: -; j_call: TRBJ2-3; clone_size: -; cdr3_aa: CASSFGTQRTDTQYF; cdr3_nt: TGCGCCAGCAGCTTTGGTACACAGCGCACAGATACGCAGTATTTT
v_call: TRBV28; d_call: TRBD2; j_call: TRBJ2-6; clone_size: few; cdr3_aa: CASSGRGGGGANVLTF; cdr3_nt: TGTGCCAGCAGTGGGAGGGGAGGCGGTGGGGCCAACGTCCTGACTTTC
v_call: TRBV4-3; d_call: -; j_call: TRBJ2-1; clone_size: many; cdr3_aa: CASSQGGFEQFF; cdr3_nt: TGCGCCAGCAGTCAGGGGGGGTTTGAGCAGTTCTTC
v_call: TRBV7-9; d_call: TRBD1; j_call: TRBJ2-7; clone_size: few; cdr3_aa: CASSLAGQAYEQYF; cdr3_nt: TGTGCCAGCAGCTTGGCCGGACAGGCCTACGAGCAGTACTTC
v_call: TRBV7-9; d_call: -; j_call: TRBJ1-1; clone_size: few; cdr3_aa: CASSLGDVPNTEAFF; cdr3_nt: TGTGCCAGCAGCTTAGGGGACGTCCCGAACACTGAAGCTTTCTTT
v_call: TRBV20-1; d_call: -; j_call: TRBJ2-3; clone_size: many; cdr3_aa: CSAPPRDRSPDTQYF; cdr3_nt: TGCAGTGCTCCCCCCCGGGATAGATCCCCAGATACGCAGTATTTT
v_call: TRBV10-3; d_call: -; j_call: TRBJ2-3; clone_size: few; cdr3_aa: CAISERAVSTDTQYF; cdr3_nt: TGTGCCATCAGTGAAAGGGCGGTTAGCACAGATACGCAGTATTTT
v_call: TRBV4-2; d_call: -; j_call: TRBJ2-7; clone_size: few; cdr3_aa: CASSQEGPTYYEQYF; cdr3_nt: TGTGCCAGCAGCCAAGAAGGACCTACTTATTACGAGCAGTACTTC
v_call: TRBV3-1; d_call: TRBD1; j_call: TRBJ1-3; clone_size: few; cdr3_aa: CASSQRGPASGNTIYF; cdr3_nt: TGTGCCAGCAGCCAAAGGGGGCCGGCCTCCGGAAACACCATATATTTT
v_call: TRBV11-2; d_call: -; j_call: TRBJ2-1; clone_size: many; cdr3_aa: CASSPLTGSDEQFF; cdr3_nt: TGTGCCAGCAGCCCCCTAACCGGTAGCGATGAGCAGTTCTTC
v_call: TRBV7-9; d_call: -; j_call: TRBJ2-5; clone_size: many; cdr3_aa: CASSLAGTDRPGLGTQYF; cdr3_nt: TGTGCCAGCAGCTTAGCGGGGACCGACAGGCCGGGCTTGGGGACCCAGTACTTC
v_call: TRBV29-1; d_call: -; j_call: TRBJ1-1; clone_size: many; cdr3_aa: CSVEWEGLIEAFF; cdr3_nt: TGCAGCGTTGAGTGGGAGGGCCTTATTGAAGCTTTCTTT
v_call: TRBV12-3/TRBV12-4; d_call: TRBD1; j_call: TRBJ2-7; clone_size: few; cdr3_aa: CASSSRTGAQYF; cdr3_nt: TGTGCCAGCAGTTCCCGGACAGGGGCGCAGTACTTC
v_call: TRBV25-1; d_call: -; j_call: TRBJ2-3; clone_size: many; cdr3_aa: CASSDLGEVSDTQYF; cdr3_nt: TGTGCCAGCAGTGACCTAGGGGAAGTCTCAGATACGCAGTATTTT
v_call: TRBV20-1; d_call: -; j_call: TRBJ2-1; clone_size: -; cdr3_aa: CSARGTGEQFF; cdr3_nt: TGCAGCGCGAGGGGAACAGGGGAGCAGTTCTTC
v_call: TRBV20-1; d_call: -; j_call: TRBJ1-3; clone_size: few; cdr3_aa: CSARKPGRLSGNTIYF; cdr3_nt: TGCAGTGCACGGAAGCCGGGACGGCTGTCTGGAAACACCATATATTTT
v_call: TRBV20-1; d_call: -; j_call: TRBJ2-7; clone_size: -; cdr3_aa: CSGDLAYEQYF; cdr3_nt: TGCAGCGGAGATTTGGCCTACGAGCAGTACTTC
v_call: TRBV20-1; d_call: TRBD2; j_call: TRBJ2-1; clone_size: few; cdr3_aa: CSASELAGAHNEQFF; cdr3_nt: TGCAGTGCTAGTGAACTAGCGGGGGCCCACAATGAGCAGTTCTTC
v_call: TRBV27; d_call: -; j_call: TRBJ2-1; clone_size: many; cdr3_aa: CASSNRRGSYNEQFF; cdr3_nt: TGTGCCAGCAGTAACAGGAGGGGCTCCTACAATGAGCAGTTCTTC
v_call: TRBV12-3/TRBV12-4; d_call: TRBD2; j_call: TRBJ2-3; clone_size: -; cdr3_aa: CASSLRLAGRSTDTQYF; cdr3_nt: TGTGCCAGCAGTCTCCGACTAGCGGGGAGGAGCACAGATACGCAGTATTTT
v_call: TRBV20-1; d_call: -; j_call: TRBJ2-7; clone_size: many; cdr3_aa: CSAITGTGAYEQYF; cdr3_nt: TGCAGTGCCATCACCGGGACGGGGGCCTACGAGCAGTACTTC
v_call: TRBV6-6; d_call: -; j_call: TRBJ2-1; clone_size: -; cdr3_aa: CASSYSTHEQFF; cdr3_nt: TGTGCCAGCAGTTACTCGACCCATGAGCAGTTCTTC
v_call: TRBV3-1; d_call: -; j_call: TRBJ1-6; clone_size: many; cdr3_aa: CASSQVNSPLHF; cdr3_nt: TGTGCCAGCAGCCAAGTCAATTCACCCCTCCACTTT
v_call: TRBV5-1; d_call: TRBD1; j_call: TRBJ1-1; clone_size: many; cdr3_aa: CASSLLGTGYAEAFF; cdr3_nt: TGCGCCAGCAGCTTGTTAGGGACAGGCTATGCTGAAGCTTTCTTT
v_call: TRBV10-2; d_call: -; j_call: TRBJ2-7; clone_size: -; cdr3_aa: CASSHDASYEQYF; cdr3_nt: TGCGCCAGCAGCCACGACGCCTCCTACGAGCAGTACTTC
v_call: TRBV3-1; d_call: TRBD1; j_call: TRBJ1-2; clone_size: -; cdr3_aa: CASSPRTGEVNGYTF; cdr3_nt: TGTGCCAGCAGCCCCCGGACAGGGGAGGTAAATGGCTACACCTTC
v_call: TRBV20-1; d_call: TRBD1; j_call: TRBJ2-1; clone_size: -; cdr3_aa: CSASLGRGRFNEQFF; cdr3_nt: TGCAGTGCTAGCCTCGGCAGGGGGCGCTTCAATGAGCAGTTCTTC
v_call: TRBV28; d_call: TRBD1; j_call: TRBJ2-7; clone_size: few; cdr3_aa: CASSSVWTGGYEQYF; cdr3_nt: TGTGCCAGCAGTTCTGTCTGGACAGGGGGCTACGAGCAGTACTTC
v_call: TRBV9; d_call: -; j_call: TRBJ1-6; clone_size: many; cdr3_aa: CASSVGLEFNSPLHF; cdr3_nt: TGTGCCAGCAGCGTAGGCCTGGAATTTAATTCACCCCTCCACTTT
v_call: TRBV29-1; d_call: TRBD2; j_call: TRBJ2-1; clone_size: many; cdr3_aa: CSAPGAGGPSEQFF; cdr3_nt: TGCAGCGCTCCTGGGGCGGGGGGGCCGAGTGAGCAGTTCTTC
v_call: TRBV18; d_call: -; j_call: TRBJ1-4; clone_size: -; cdr3_aa: CASSLRENEKLFF; cdr3_nt: TGTGCCAGCTCACTTAGGGAGAATGAAAAACTGTTTTTT
v_call: TRBV5-6; d_call: -; j_call: TRBJ1-5; clone_size: -; cdr3_aa: CASSLGSVGQPQHF; cdr3_nt: TGTGCCAGCAGCTTGGGGTCAGTCGGGCAGCCCCAGCATTTT
v_call: TRBV6-5; d_call: -; j_call: TRBJ1-5; clone_size: many; cdr3_aa: CASSYGGLGNQPQHF; cdr3_nt: TGTGCCAGCAGTTACGGCGGGTTAGGCAATCAGCCCCAGCATTTT
v_call: TRBV2; d_call: -; j_call: TRBJ1-2; clone_size: few; cdr3_aa: CASSEAESSRDYGYTF; cdr3_nt: TGTGCCAGCAGTGAAGCAGAATCGTCACGGGACTATGGCTACACCTTC
v_call: TRBV3-1; d_call: -; j_call: TRBJ1-3; clone_size: -; cdr3_aa: CASSQGDGSSGNTIYF; cdr3_nt: TGTGCCAGCAGCCAAGGCGACGGGAGCTCTGGAAACACCATATATTTT
v_call: TRBV27; d_call: TRBD2; j_call: TRBJ2-7; clone_size: -; cdr3_aa: CASSAGLAGGPPSYEQYF; cdr3_nt: TGTGCCAGCAGTGCGGGACTAGCGGGGGGCCCGCCTTCCTACGAGCAGTACTTC
v_call: TRBV5-3; d_call: -; j_call: TRBJ2-3; clone_size: many; cdr3_aa: CARSLPPVPDTQYF; cdr3_nt: TGTGCCAGAAGCTTGCCCCCGGTGCCAGATACGCAGTATTTT
v_call: TRBV6-1; d_call: -; j_call: TRBJ1-4; clone_size: many; cdr3_aa: CASSELGNEKLFF; cdr3_nt: TGTGCCAGCAGTGAACTCGGTAATGAAAAACTGTTTTTT
v_call: TRBV6-2/TRBV6-3; d_call: -; j_call: TRBJ1-1; clone_size: few; cdr3_aa: CASSYGQSNTEAFF; cdr3_nt: TGTGCCAGCAGTTACGGACAGTCGAACACTGAAGCTTTCTTT